The text below deals with one T cell receptor (beta chain). Its antigen is currently unknown. These data are taken from a study of radiation and T cells in renal cell carcinoma. Points from the study as a whole: From baseline, blood top tumor clonotypes peaked at 2 weeks post-radiation.

Documented time point: blood 4 weeks post-SBRT, at nephrectomy. As to treatment: 15 Gy SBRT to primary tumor, nephrectomy 4 weeks later. Nephrectomy followed 15 Gy stereotactic body radiation by 4 weeks. Radiation-treated patients gave blood at baseline, week 2 and week 4. Germline assignment: CDR1 SGHDT and CDR2 YYEEEE. V lost 4 bases, J lost 9 bases, and 13 bases lay in between. The CDR3 runs to 13 residues. TCRdb keeps only in-frame clones here, not all; method: immunoSEQ multiplex PCR. In the table there are 80,000 or so clones, about nine tenths of which are singletons. The chain joins TRBV5-6 to TRBJ2-2, with D perhaps matching TRBD1 (6 bases). The material was blood, obtained from a patient whose treatment included radiotherapy and nephrectomy. The source is an older woman with renal cell carcinoma. The CDR3 bases are TGTGCCAGCAGCCTATTGCAGGGGTGGGAGCTGTTTTTT. It encodes CASSLLQGWELFF.